The T cell receptor beta chain under discussion was sequenced for a study of blood T cell repertoires in COVID-19. Study-wide context: COVID-19 samples, acute and convalescent, were from the United States, Italy and Spain.

The CDR3 is 20 amino acids. Trimming took 1 base from V and 1 from J, leaving 25 bases between them. Germline lookup yields CDR1 MGHRA and CDR2 YSYEKL. Measured with immunoSEQ multiplex PCR; TCRdb has only the in-frame clones, and not every one. This sample has approximately 250,000 clones, with 70% to 90% found just once. The receptor was derived from a woman aged 30 to 39 with acute COVID-19. The specimen was PBMCs or T cells enriched from blood (not recorded which). V is TRBV4-1 and J is TRBJ2-5; the D gene is possibly TRBD1 (6 bases). The CDR3 protein is CASSQVWGNRVLQAQETQYF. The CDR3 region has the DNA TGCGCCAGCAGCCAAGTCTGGGGGAACAGGGTCCTCCAGGCCCAAGAGACCCAGTACTTC.